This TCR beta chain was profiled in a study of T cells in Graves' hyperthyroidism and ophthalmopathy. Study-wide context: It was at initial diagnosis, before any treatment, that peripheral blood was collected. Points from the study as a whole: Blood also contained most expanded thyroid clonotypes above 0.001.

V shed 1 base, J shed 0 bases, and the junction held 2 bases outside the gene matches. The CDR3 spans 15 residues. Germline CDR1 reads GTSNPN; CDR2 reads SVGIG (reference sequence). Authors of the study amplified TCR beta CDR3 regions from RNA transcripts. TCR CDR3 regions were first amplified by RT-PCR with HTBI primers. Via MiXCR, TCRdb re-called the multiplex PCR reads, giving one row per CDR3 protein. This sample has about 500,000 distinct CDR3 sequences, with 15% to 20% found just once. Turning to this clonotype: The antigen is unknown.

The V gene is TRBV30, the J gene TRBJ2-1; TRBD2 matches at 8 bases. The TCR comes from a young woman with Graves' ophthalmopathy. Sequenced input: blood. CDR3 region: CAWSGSGSSYNEQFF. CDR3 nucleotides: TGTGCCTGGAGTGGAAGCGGGAGCTCCTACAATGAGCAGTTCTTC.